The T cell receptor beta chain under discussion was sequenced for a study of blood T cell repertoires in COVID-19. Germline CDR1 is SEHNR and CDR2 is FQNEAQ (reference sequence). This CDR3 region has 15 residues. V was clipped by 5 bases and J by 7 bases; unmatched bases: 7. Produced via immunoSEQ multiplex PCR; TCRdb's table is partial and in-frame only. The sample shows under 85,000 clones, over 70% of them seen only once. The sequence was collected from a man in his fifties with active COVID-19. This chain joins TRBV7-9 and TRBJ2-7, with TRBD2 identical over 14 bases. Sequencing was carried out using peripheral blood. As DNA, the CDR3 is TGTGCCAGCAGCCCAAAGGGACTAGCGGGGGAAGAGCAGTACTTC. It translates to CASSPKGLAGEEQYF.